The 10 T cell receptor beta chains in this list originate from one sample, sequenced in a study of T-cell reconstitution after alpha-beta-depleted transplantation in children. Molecular barcoding with unique molecular identifiers was used for the TCRbeta library. TCRdb called the PCR reads again in MiXCR, with one record for every CDR3 protein. The profile shows fewer than 550,000 distinct CDR3 sequences, 9.5% to 13% of them singletons. Specimen: PBMCs from the stem cell graft donor, collected from the stem cell graft. These receptor sequences come from a human donor who donated a stem cell graft to a child with acute myeloid leukemia.

This clonotype was counted a few times. V gene TRBV6-1 combines with J gene TRBJ1-5, with D possibly matching TRBD1 (6 bases). Trimming took off 5 bases at V and 13 bases at J, with 12 bases between the two ends. The germline CDR1 and CDR2 sequences are MNHNS and SASEGT. The CDR3 has 11 amino acids. CDR3 loop: CASSTQGKQHF. The CDR3 DNA sequence: TGTGCCAGCAGTACCCAGGGGAAACAGCATTTT.

This clonotype was recorded a few times. The chain combines TRBV12-3 or TRBV12-4 with TRBJ2-2, with 9 bases identical to TRBD2. The V gene end was trimmed by 3 bases and the J gene end by 4 bases; junction bases not matched to a gene: 9. This CDR3 is 17 amino acids long. As DNA, the CDR3 is TGTGCCAGCAGTTTCTATAGCGGGGGACGCTCCACCGGGGAGCTGTTTTTT. Protein sequence: CASSFYSGGRSTGELFF.

This clonotype was detected a few times. This chain joins TRBV19 and TRBJ1-5; D uncertain. Germline CDR1 and CDR2: LNHDA and SQIVND (reference sequence). Trimming shortened V by 1 base and J by 0 bases, and 10 bases separated the two germline ends. The CDR3 has 16 residues. The CDR3 DNA follows: TGTGCCAGTAGTATAGCGGGTTTTAGTAGCAATCAGCCCCAGCATTTT. Its protein product is CASSIAGFSSNQPQHF.

This clonotype was seen at least ten times. The chain has TRBV29-1 and TRBJ2-7; TRBD2 matches 8 bases. V shed 0 bases and J 4 bases; nucleotides not matched to a gene: 8. CDR1 SQVTM and CDR2 ANQGSEA come from the germline V gene. CDR3 length: 15 amino acids. The chain's CDR3 is CSVEDPSGSFYEQYF. The CDR3 nucleotides read TGCAGCGTTGAAGATCCCAGCGGGAGCTTTTACGAGCAGTACTTC.

The chain couples TRBV4-2 to TRBJ1-5; the D gene is possibly TRBD1 (5 bases). V was cut by 3 bases and J by 2 bases, with 8 bases left in between. There are 14 residues in the CDR3. The V gene's germline CDR1 is LGHNA and CDR2 YNFKEQ. The CDR3 loop is CASSHTRGNQPQHF. DNA for the CDR3: TGTGCCAGCAGCCATACCAGGGGCAATCAGCCCCAGCATTTT.

This CDR3 reads CASSPQDRVNHEQYF. The CDR3 coding sequence is TGTGCCAGCAGCCCTCAAGACAGGGTGAATCACGAGCAGTACTTC. J is TRBJ2-7 and V is TRBV4-2, with TRBD1 matching over 7 bases. The J segment lost 5 bases and the V segment lost 4 bases, leaving 11 bases of the junction unmatched. This CDR3 has 15 amino acids. Germline V gene data show CDR1 as LGHNA and CDR2 as YNFKEQ.

The chain joins TRBV5-1 to TRBJ1-2, with D hard to call. CDR3 size: 13 residues. CDR1 is SGHRS, CDR2 YFSETQ, per germline. V dropped 3 bases and J dropped 6 bases, with 12 bases sitting between them. The CDR3 spells CASSSNSQHGYTF. DNA of the CDR3: TGCGCCAGCAGCTCTAACAGTCAGCATGGCTACACCTTC.

The genes are TRBV2 and TRBJ1-6; D unresolved. V dropped 0 bases and J dropped 7 bases, with 7 bases sitting between them. Germline V gene sequence: CDR1 SNHLY, CDR2 FYNNEI. CDR3 size: 14 residues. For the CDR3, the DNA is TGTGCCAGCAGTGAAGCGCTGCGGAATTCACCCCTCCACTTT. As protein: CASSEALRNSPLHF. The complete variable domain, with remaining parts taken from reference TRBV2 and TRBJ1-6, reads EPEVTQTPSHQVTQMGQEVILRCVPISNHLYFYWYRQILGQKVEFLVSFYNNEISEKSEIFDDQFSVERPDGSNFTLKIRSTKLEDSAMYFCASSEALRNSPLHFGNGTRLTVT.

This clonotype showed up just a few times. The chain has TRBV30 and TRBJ2-4, with D perhaps TRBD2 (5 bases). The CDR3 runs to 12 residues. V lost 7 bases, J lost 4 bases, and 11 bases lay in between. Germline CDR1 and CDR2: GTSNPN and SVGIG (reference sequence). CDR3 residues: CAFGLTKNIQYF. The CDR3 DNA follows: TGTGCCTTTGGACTCACAAAAAACATTCAGTACTTC.

CDR3 sequence (DNA): TGTGCCAGCAGTCTCAGGCGGGAGTCCTACAATGAGCAGTTCTTC. Translation: CASSLRRESYNEQFF. The chain recombines TRBV12-3 or TRBV12-4 with TRBJ2-1, with 7 bases fitting TRBD2. The junction had 5 bases not matched to a gene; V was cut back by 5 bases and J by 1 base. This CDR3 has 15 amino acids.